This T cell receptor (beta chain) was retrieved from a study of immune cell composition in non-small cell lung cancer. Background on the study: Most cases were lung adenocarcinoma or squamous cell carcinoma.

Trimming stripped 6 bases from V and 1 base from J, with 9 bases between. The CDR3 contains 13 residues. Germline V CDR1 and CDR2: KGHSH, LQKENI. Study-level results: Tumour-associated clones >0.5% occurred in approximately 32% of adenocarcinomas, roughly 80% of squamous. Tumour TCR-beta clonality showed no significant link to smoking pack-years.

Only in-frame clones appear in the TCRdb table, and some are missing; sequencing was by immunoSEQ multiplex PCR. Of approximately 4,800 clones in the sample, less than 75% were seen once. Of note for this clone: What it recognizes is unknown.

The chain links TRBV18 to TRBJ1-1, with unresolved D. The sequence was obtained from a human donor with non-small cell lung cancer. The source material was lung tumor tissue. CDR3 sequence (DNA): TGTGCCAGCTCTCAAGAGGGGAACACTGAAGCTTTCTTT. Its translation: CASSQEGNTEAFF.